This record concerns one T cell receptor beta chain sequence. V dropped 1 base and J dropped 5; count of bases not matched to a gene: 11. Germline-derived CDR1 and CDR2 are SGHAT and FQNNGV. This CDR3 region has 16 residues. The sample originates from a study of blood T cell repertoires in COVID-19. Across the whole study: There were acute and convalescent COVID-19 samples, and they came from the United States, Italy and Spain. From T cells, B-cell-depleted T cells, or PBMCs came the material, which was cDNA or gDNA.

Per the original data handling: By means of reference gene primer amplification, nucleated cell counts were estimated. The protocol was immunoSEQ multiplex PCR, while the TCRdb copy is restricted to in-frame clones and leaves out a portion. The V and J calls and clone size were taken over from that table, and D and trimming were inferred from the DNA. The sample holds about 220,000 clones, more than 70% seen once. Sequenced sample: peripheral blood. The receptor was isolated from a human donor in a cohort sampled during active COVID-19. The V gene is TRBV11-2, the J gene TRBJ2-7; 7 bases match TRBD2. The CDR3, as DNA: TGTGCCAGCAGCTTAGTCGTGGGGGGAGGGCAGAACGAGCAGTACTTC. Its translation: CASSLVVGGGQNEQYF.